One sample yielded the 24 T cell receptor beta chains listed below, sequenced in a study of neoadjuvant anti-PD-1 for oral cavity cancer. Produced via immunoSEQ multiplex PCR; TCRdb's table is partial and in-frame only. Here the sample spans 35,000 to 40,000 clones, 38% being singletons. Time point noted: after neoadjuvant nivolumab, at surgical resection. The material was tumor tissue, obtained after nivolumab (anti-PD-1) treatment. The receptors were sampled from a person between 35 and 79 years old with oral cavity squamous cell carcinoma.

The chain has TRBV4-2 and TRBJ2-7; TRBD2 matches at 11 bases. The CDR3 spans 17 residues. The germline CDR1 and CDR2 sequences are LGHNA and YNFKEQ. Unmatched junction bases numbered 7, after V lost 1 base and J lost 2 bases. The CDR3 sequence: CASSQGGSGRATYEQYF. In DNA, the CDR3 is TGTGCCAGCAGCCAAGGTGGTAGCGGGAGGGCAACCTACGAGCAGTACTTC.

This clone was counted many times. The V and J genes are TRBV29-1 and TRBJ1-2; TRBD1 matches 12 bases. The CDR3 has 17 residues. V gave up 1 base and J gave up 7 bases; unmatched junction bases: 13. Germline values: CDR1 SQVTM, CDR2 ANQGSEA. CDR3 DNA sequence: TGCAGCGTTGAAGTTATGGGACAGGGGGCGCTTAGTTCTGGCTACACCTTC. Encoded protein: CSVEVMGQGALSSGYTF.

V gene TRBV7-3 combines with J gene TRBJ2-5; D not resolved. Trimming pared 2 bases from V and 7 bases from J, leaving 11 bases between. CDR1 and CDR2 (germline): SGHTA, FQGTGA. The CDR3 extends over 13 amino acids. The CDR3 loop is CASSLDGFMTQYF. The CDR3 nucleotides are TGTGCCAGCAGCTTAGACGGATTCATGACCCAGTACTTC. Combining the CDR3 with reference TRBV7-3 and TRBJ2-5 gives the whole variable domain GAGVSQTPSNKVTEKGKYVELRCDPISGHTALYWYRQSLGQGPEFLIYFQGTGAADDSGLPNDRFFAVRPEGSVSTLKIQRTERGDSAVYLCASSLDGFMTQYFGPGTRLLVL.

This clone was seen a handful of times. The chain is built from TRBV30 and TRBJ2-7; D call uncertain. The V gene's germline CDR1 is GTSNPN and CDR2 SVGIG (reference sequence). V lost 1 base to trimming and J lost 0 bases, with 7 bases between them. There are 13 residues in the CDR3. The CDR3 here is CAWSGPLSYEQYF. The CDR3 coding sequence is TGTGCCTGGAGTGGTCCCCTCTCCTACGAGCAGTACTTC.

The chain is built from TRBV2 and TRBJ1-5; no reliable D call. From germline, CDR1 is SNHLY and CDR2 FYNNEI. Trimming shortened V by 2 bases and J by 2 bases, and 10 bases separated the two germline ends. CDR3 length equals 15 residues. CDR3 in amino acids: CASSERLRGNQPQHF. CDR3 bases: TGTGCCAGCAGTGAACGATTGCGGGGCAATCAGCCCCAGCATTTT.

V and J are TRBV6-6 and TRBJ2-3; D is unclear. The CDR3 runs 12 residues. Between the trimmed V and J ends, which lost 2 bases and 5 bases, there was a span of 5 bases. Germline CDR1 reads MNHNY; CDR2 reads SVGAGI (reference sequence). The CDR3 coding sequence is TGTGCCAGCAGTTACGGAAGAGATACGCAGTATTTT. Amino acids: CASSYGRDTQYF.

J is TRBJ1-2 and V is TRBV13; 8 bases agree with TRBD1. The V segment lost 2 bases and the J segment 3 bases; nucleotides outside the gene matches: 2. The CDR3 spans 14 residues. Germline assignment: CDR1 PRHDT and CDR2 FYEKMQ (reference sequence). The CDR3 region is CASSLLQGDYGYTF. CDR3 coding DNA: TGTGCCAGCAGCTTATTACAGGGGGACTATGGCTACACCTTC.

This clone showed up many times. The rearrangement links TRBV9 to TRBJ1-5; D may be TRBD1 (6 bases). The CDR3 consists of 15 residues. Trimming pared 3 bases from V and 2 bases from J, leaving 12 bases between. The germline CDR1 and CDR2 sequences are SGDLS and YYNGEE. The CDR3 nucleotides read TGTGCCAGCAGCGCGGGACAAAGAGGCAATCAGCCCCAGCATTTT. Encoded protein: CASSAGQRGNQPQHF.

This clone has ten or more counts. V usage is TRBV5-1 and J usage is TRBJ2-5, with 7 positions matching TRBD2. Germline V lookup: CDR1 SGHRS, CDR2 YFSETQ. The V and J ends lost 6 bases and 2 bases, in that order; junction bases with no gene match: 10. The CDR3 covers 15 residues. The CDR3: CASTSGVPLQETQYF. The CDR3 DNA is TGCGCCAGCACTAGCGGAGTACCTTTACAAGAGACCCAGTACTTC.

This CDR3 reads CASSQGWTAGGYEQYF. CDR3 bases: TGCGCCAGCAGCCAAGGATGGACAGCGGGAGGGTACGAGCAGTACTTC. The chain is built from TRBV4-1 and TRBJ2-7, with 10 bases matching TRBD2. Germline V gives CDR1 MGHRA, CDR2 YSYEKL. This CDR3 contains 16 residues. Trimming cost V 1 base and J 4 bases; bases outside gene matches: 7.

The chain links TRBV30 to TRBJ1-1; no firm D call. The CDR3 is 12 amino acids. Trimming pared 0 bases from V and 5 bases from J, leaving 7 bases between. Looked up from germline, CDR1 is GTSNPN and CDR2 is SVGIG (reference sequence). This chain's CDR3 is CAWSVGQTEAFF. The CDR3 coding sequence is TGTGCCTGGAGTGTAGGGCAGACTGAAGCTTTCTTT.

The chain uses TRBV29-1 and TRBJ2-7, with no clear D. CDR3 size: 12 residues. Per the germline V gene, CDR1 is SQVTM and CDR2 is ANQGSEA. V lost 5 bases and J lost 2, with 10 bases in between. The CDR3 here is CSVSPSPYEQYF. CDR3 coding DNA: TGCAGCGTTAGCCCCAGCCCCTACGAGCAGTACTTC.

This clone occurred a few times. The rearrangement links TRBV18 to TRBJ2-7, with D possibly TRBD1 on 6 matching bases. Germline CDR1 reads KGHSH; CDR2 reads LQKENI. The CDR3 extends over 14 amino acids. V lost 2 bases to trimming and J lost 3 bases, with 11 bases between them. The CDR3 spells CASSPTGQDYEQYF. The CDR3 nucleotides read TGTGCCAGCTCACCAACAGGGCAGGACTACGAGCAGTACTTC. The whole variable domain, remainder taken from reference TRBV18 and TRBJ2-7, is NAGVMQNPRHLVRRRGQEARLRCSPMKGHSHVYWYRQLPEEGLKFMVYLQKENIIDESGMPKERFSAEFPKEGPSILRIQQVVRGDSAAYFCASSPTGQDYEQYFGPGTRLTVT.

V is TRBV4-1 and J is TRBJ1-4; the D gene is possibly TRBD1 (5 bases). Germline CDR1 MGHRA, CDR2 YSYEKL. The CDR3 length is 15 residues. Trimming removed 1 base at V and 6 bases at J, with 12 bases between. CDR3 in DNA: TGCGCCAGCAGCCAAGTAAGAGGGGACCATGAAAAACTGTTTTTT. It encodes CASSQVRGDHEKLFF.

This clone was counted only a few times. V gene TRBV5-1 combines with J gene TRBJ2-7, with 7 bases lining up with TRBD2. Germline CDR1 is SGHRS and CDR2 is YFSETQ. J gave up 0 bases and V 5 bases, and 5 bases lay outside the gene matches. This CDR3 contains 14 residues. This CDR3 reads CASSRDYSSYEQYF. The CDR3 DNA sequence: TGCGCCAGCAGTAGGGACTATTCCTCCTACGAGCAGTACTTC.

The chain combines TRBV29-1 with TRBJ1-2; TRBD1 might be the D (5 bases). Germline V gives CDR1 SQVTM, CDR2 ANQGSEA. V lost 5 bases, J lost 2 bases, and 12 bases lay in between. CDR3 size: 13 residues. The CDR3, as DNA: TGCAGCGTTTGGGGAGGGGACAACTATGGCTACACCTTC. It yields the protein CSVWGGDNYGYTF.

The chain is built from TRBV2 and TRBJ2-3, with TRBD2 matching 7 bases. The V gene's germline CDR1 is SNHLY and CDR2 FYNNEI. The junction had 7 bases not matched to a gene; V was cut back by 7 bases and J by 0 bases. CDR3 length: 15 residues. The DNA for the CDR3 is TGTGCCAGCACGGAGAGCGGGACTAGCACAGATACGCAGTATTTT. Translation: CASTESGTSTDTQYF.

V gene TRBV18 combines with J gene TRBJ2-4, with D possibly being TRBD1 or TRBD2 (5 bases each). Trimming cost V 2 bases and J 7 bases, with 12 bases left between them. CDR3 length equals 14 residues. The germline gives CDR1 KGHSH, CDR2 LQKENI. This chain's CDR3 is CASSPSAEGNIQYF. Here the CDR3 DNA reads TGTGCCAGCTCACCAAGTGCCGAGGGGAACATTCAGTACTTC.

This clone has only a few counts. This chain links TRBV11-2 with TRBJ2-7, with no clear D. Germline CDR1 reads SGHAT; CDR2 reads FQNNGV. The CDR3 is made up of 12 amino acids. V lost 1 base to trimming and J lost 3 bases, with 4 bases between them. CDR3 loop: CASSLVIYEQYF. The CDR3 region has the DNA TGTGCCAGCAGCTTAGTCATCTACGAGCAGTACTTC.

The V gene is TRBV7-3, the J gene TRBJ2-3; 7 nucleotides line up with TRBD1. Germline V gene data show CDR1 as SGHTA and CDR2 as FQGTGA. The CDR3 has 15 residues. V shed 5 bases, J shed 4 bases, and the junction held 9 bases outside the gene matches. The CDR3 sequence is CASSMQGGSPDTQYF. Here the CDR3 DNA reads TGTGCCAGCAGCATGCAAGGGGGCTCCCCAGATACGCAGTATTTT.

The J gene is TRBJ1-5, the V gene TRBV5-1; D is possibly TRBD1 (5 bases). The CDR3 has 14 residues. Germline CDR1 and CDR2: SGHRS and YFSETQ. The V and J ends lost 1 base and 5 bases respectively, with 10 bases between them. This chain's CDR3 is CASSLQGVDQPQHF. As DNA, the CDR3 is TGCGCCAGCAGCTTGCAAGGGGTTGATCAGCCCCAGCATTTT.

The chain carries TRBV18 and TRBJ1-2; TRBD1 matches at 7 bases. The CDR3 spans 14 residues. The V gene end was trimmed by 4 bases and the J gene end by 2 bases; junction bases not matched to a gene: 4. Per germline, CDR1 KGHSH and CDR2 LQKENI. The CDR3 reads CASSRGQENYGYTF. CDR3 nucleotide sequence: TGTGCCAGCTCACGTGGACAGGAAAACTATGGCTACACCTTC. Drawing the rest from reference TRBV18 and TRBJ1-2, the complete variable domain is NAGVMQNPRHLVRRRGQEARLRCSPMKGHSHVYWYRQLPEEGLKFMVYLQKENIIDESGMPKERFSAEFPKEGPSILRIQQVVRGDSAAYFCASSRGQENYGYTFGSGTRLTVV.

V usage is TRBV5-4 and J usage is TRBJ1-6; the D gene is possibly TRBD1 (5 bases). Trimming stripped 1 base from V and 0 bases from J, with 8 bases between. The CDR3 is 16 amino acids. Germline CDR1 reads SGHNT; CDR2 reads YYREEE (reference sequence). The DNA for the CDR3 is TGTGCCAGCAGCTTGCCAGGGAGCTCCTATAATTCACCCCTCCACTTT. It translates to CASSLPGSSYNSPLHF.

The V call is TRBV27, the J call TRBJ2-1, with 11 bases lining up with TRBD2. This CDR3 region has 18 residues. V was clipped by 7 bases and J by 1 base; unmatched bases: 12. Germline loops: CDR1 MNHEY, CDR2 SMNVEV (reference sequence). The CDR3 DNA reads as TGTGCCAGCACCCGACTAGCGGGGAGGGGAATTTCCTACAATGAGCAGTTCTTC. Its translation: CASTRLAGRGISYNEQFF.